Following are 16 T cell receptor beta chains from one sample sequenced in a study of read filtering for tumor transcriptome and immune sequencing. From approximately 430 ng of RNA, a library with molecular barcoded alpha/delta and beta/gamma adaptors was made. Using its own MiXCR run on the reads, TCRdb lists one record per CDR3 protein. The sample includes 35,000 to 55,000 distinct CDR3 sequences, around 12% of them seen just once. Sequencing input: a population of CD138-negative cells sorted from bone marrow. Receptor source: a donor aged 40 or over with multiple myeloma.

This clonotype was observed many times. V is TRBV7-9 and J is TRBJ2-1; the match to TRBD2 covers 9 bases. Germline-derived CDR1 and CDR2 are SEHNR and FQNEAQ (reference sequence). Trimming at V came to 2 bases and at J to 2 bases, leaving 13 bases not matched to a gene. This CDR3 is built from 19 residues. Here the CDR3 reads CASSLRAGGRSNPYNEQFF. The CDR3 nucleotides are TGTGCCAGCAGCTTAAGAGCGGGAGGCCGCTCCAACCCCTACAATGAGCAGTTCTTC.

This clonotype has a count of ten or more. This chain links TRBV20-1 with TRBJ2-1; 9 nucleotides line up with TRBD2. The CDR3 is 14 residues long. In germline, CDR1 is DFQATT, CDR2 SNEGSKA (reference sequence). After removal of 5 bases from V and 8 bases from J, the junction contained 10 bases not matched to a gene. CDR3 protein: CSASSIAGVYEQFF. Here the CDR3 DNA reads TGCAGTGCTTCCTCCATAGCGGGAGTTTATGAGCAGTTCTTC.

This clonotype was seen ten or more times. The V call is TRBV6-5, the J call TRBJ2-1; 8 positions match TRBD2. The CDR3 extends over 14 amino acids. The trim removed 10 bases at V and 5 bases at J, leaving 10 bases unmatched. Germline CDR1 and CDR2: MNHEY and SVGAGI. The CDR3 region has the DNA TGTGCCACCCTCGGAGCGGGAGAGGACAATGAGCAGTTCTTC. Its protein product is CATLGAGEDNEQFF.

Here the CDR3 DNA reads TGTGCCAGCAGCGCAGGGACAGGGGGCCGCACTGAAGCTTTCTTT. The encoded protein is CASSAGTGGRTEAFF. The chain is built from TRBV7-3 and TRBJ1-1; TRBD1 aligns across 12 bases. The germline V gene encodes CDR1 SGHTA and CDR2 FQGTGA. This CDR3 has 15 residues. V lost 5 bases to trimming and J lost 4 bases; unmatched junction nucleotides: 5.

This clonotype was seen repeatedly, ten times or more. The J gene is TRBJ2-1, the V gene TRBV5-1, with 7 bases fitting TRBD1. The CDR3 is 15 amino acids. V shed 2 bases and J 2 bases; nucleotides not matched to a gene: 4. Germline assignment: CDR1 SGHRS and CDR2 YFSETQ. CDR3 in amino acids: CASSLIQGPYNEQFF. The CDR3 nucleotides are TGCGCCAGCAGCTTAATACAGGGGCCCTACAATGAGCAGTTCTTC.

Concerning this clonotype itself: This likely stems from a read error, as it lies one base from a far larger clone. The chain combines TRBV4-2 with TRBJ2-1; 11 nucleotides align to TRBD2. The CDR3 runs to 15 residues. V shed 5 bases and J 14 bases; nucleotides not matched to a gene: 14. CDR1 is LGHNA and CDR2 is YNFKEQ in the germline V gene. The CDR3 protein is CASSFLKLAGGHEFF. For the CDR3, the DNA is TGTGCCAGCAGCTTCTTGAAGCTAGCGGGAGGCCACGAGTTCTTC.

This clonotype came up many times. The CDR3 region has the DNA TGTGCCAGCACTTTTAGGGGGGGTCGGACCGGGGAGCTGTTTTTT. Translating gives CASTFRGGRTGELFF. The chain links TRBV12-3 or TRBV12-4 to TRBJ2-2, with a weak D call TRBD2 (7 bases). The V gene lost 7 bases and the J gene lost 5 bases, with 17 bases spanning the gap. The CDR3 spans 15 residues.

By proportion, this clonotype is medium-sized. The CDR3 nucleotides read TGTGCCAGCAGCTTGGCGTTTAGCGGGTCAGGAAGCAATGAGCAGTTCTTC. It translates to CASSLAFSGSGSNEQFF. This chain uses TRBV11-2 with TRBJ2-1, with 7 nucleotides matching TRBD2. After removal of 3 bases from V and 6 bases from J, the junction contained 14 bases not matched to a gene. The CDR3 has 17 residues. Per the germline V gene, CDR1 is SGHAT and CDR2 is FQNNGV.

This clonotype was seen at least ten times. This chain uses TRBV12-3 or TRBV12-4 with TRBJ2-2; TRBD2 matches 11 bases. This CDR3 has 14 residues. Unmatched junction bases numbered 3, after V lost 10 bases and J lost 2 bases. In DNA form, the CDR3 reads TGTGCCATCCGACTAGCGGGAAACACCGGGGAGCTGTTTTTT. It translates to CAIRLAGNTGELFF.

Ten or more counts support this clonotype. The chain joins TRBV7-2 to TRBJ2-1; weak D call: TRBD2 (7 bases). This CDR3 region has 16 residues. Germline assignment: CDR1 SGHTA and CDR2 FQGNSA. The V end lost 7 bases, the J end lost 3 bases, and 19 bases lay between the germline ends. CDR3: CASTLGGLTLYNEQFF. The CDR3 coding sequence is TGTGCCAGCACCCTCGGGGGGCTAACCCTCTACAATGAGCAGTTCTTC.

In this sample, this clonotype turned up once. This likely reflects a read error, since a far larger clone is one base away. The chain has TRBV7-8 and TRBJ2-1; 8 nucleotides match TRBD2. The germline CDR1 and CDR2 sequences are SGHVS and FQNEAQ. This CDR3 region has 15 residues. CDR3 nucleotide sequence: TGTGCCAGCAGCTTAGAATTAGCGGGATGGCATGAGCAGCTCTTC. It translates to CASSLELAGWHEQLF. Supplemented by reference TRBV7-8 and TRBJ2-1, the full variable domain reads GAGVSQSPRYKVAKRGQDVALRCDPISGHVSLFWYQQALGQGPEFLTYFQNEAQLDKSGLPSDRFFAERPEGSVSTLKIQRTQQEDSAVYLCASSLELAGWHEQLFGPGTRLTVL.

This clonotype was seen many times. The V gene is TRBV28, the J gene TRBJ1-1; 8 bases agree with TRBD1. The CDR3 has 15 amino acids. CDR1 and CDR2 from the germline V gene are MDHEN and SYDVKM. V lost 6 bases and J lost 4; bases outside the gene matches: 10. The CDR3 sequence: CASRGQGKGTTEAFF. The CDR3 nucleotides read TGTGCCAGCAGAGGACAGGGTAAAGGGACCACTGAAGCTTTCTTT.

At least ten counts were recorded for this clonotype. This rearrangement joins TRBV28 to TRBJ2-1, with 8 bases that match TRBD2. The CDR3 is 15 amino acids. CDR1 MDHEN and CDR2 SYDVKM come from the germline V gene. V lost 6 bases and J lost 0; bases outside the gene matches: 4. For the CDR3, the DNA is TGTGCCAGCAGGCCCGGGACTAGCTCCTACAATGAGCAGTTCTTC. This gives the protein CASRPGTSSYNEQFF.

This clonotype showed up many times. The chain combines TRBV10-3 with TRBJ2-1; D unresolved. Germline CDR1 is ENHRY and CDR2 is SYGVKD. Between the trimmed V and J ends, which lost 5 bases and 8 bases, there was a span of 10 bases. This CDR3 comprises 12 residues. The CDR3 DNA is TGTGCCATCAGTTCTAGGGCCGATGAGCAGTTCTTC. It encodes CAISSRADEQFF.

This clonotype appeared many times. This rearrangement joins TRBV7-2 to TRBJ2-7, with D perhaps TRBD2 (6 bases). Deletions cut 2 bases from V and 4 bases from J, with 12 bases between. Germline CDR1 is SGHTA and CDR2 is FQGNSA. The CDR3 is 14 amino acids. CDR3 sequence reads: CASSLRGLTYEQYF. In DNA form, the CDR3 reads TGTGCCAGCAGCTTACGGGGACTTACTTACGAGCAGTACTTC.

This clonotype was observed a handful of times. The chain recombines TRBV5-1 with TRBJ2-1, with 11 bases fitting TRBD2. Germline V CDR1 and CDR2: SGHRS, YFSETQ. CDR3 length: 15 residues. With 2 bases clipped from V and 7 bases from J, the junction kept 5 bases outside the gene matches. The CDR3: CASSFLAGGPNEQFF. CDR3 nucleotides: TGCGCCAGCAGCTTCTTAGCGGGAGGGCCGAATGAGCAGTTCTTC.